This T cell receptor (beta chain) comes out of a study of T cell repertoires in cytomegalovirus infection. Study overall: Well-studied HLA-B-restricted CMV epitopes were used in the study alongside recently identified HLA-C-restricted ones. TCR beta signatures that were public indicated CMV infection and matching HLA type.

TCRdb fed the reads into MiXCR, producing one record per CDR3 protein. The sample has about 770,000 distinct CDR3 sequences, 25% to 35% seen once. The junction had 9 bases not matched to a gene; V was cut back by 7 bases and J by 5 bases. CDR1 and CDR2 from the germline V gene are MGHDK and SYGVNS. CDR3 size: 16 residues. General observations from the study: Dominant in the ex vivo response were TCR beta clonotypes restricted by HLA-C and specific for CMV. Cumulative frequency (of public TCR beta family members) identified carriers of CMV plus the relevant HLA.

Comment on this clonotype: The target antigen is unknown.

This receptor was obtained from a human donor in good health (CMV status not recorded). Some clones in this sample may be carry-over from other donors' samples. The material sequenced was cultured CD8+ T cells from PBMCs, taken from culture after CMV antigen stimulation. This sequence joins TRBV25-1 and TRBJ1-5, with 12 bases lining up with TRBD1. The CDR3: CASTPGQGATDQPQHF. Here the CDR3 DNA reads TGTGCCAGCACCCCGGGACAGGGGGCGACCGATCAGCCCCAGCATTTT.